This record looks at one T cell receptor (beta chain) sequence and its context. The data originate from a study of blood T cell repertoires in COVID-19. About the study: The study drew acute and convalescent COVID-19 samples from the United States, Italy and Spain. In each case, the material was cDNA or gDNA derived from T cells, B-cell-depleted T cells, or PBMCs.

The trim removed 2 bases at V and 12 bases at J, leaving 8 bases unmatched. The CDR3 runs to 14 residues. Germline CDR1 KGHDR, CDR2 SFDVKD. As handled by the study authors: By means of reference gene primer amplification, nucleated cell counts were estimated. Profiled with immunoSEQ multiplex PCR; TCRdb holds only in-frame clones, not every one. V, J and clone size derive from that table, while D and trimming were established from the DNA sequence. The sample carries around 170,000 clones, about nine tenths recorded once. The clonotype comes from a man aged 60 to 69 with acute or convalescent COVID-19. This chain joins TRBV24-1 and TRBJ1-1; TRBD1 aligns across 10 bases. Sequencing was carried out using peripheral blood. CDR3: CATSDWRTGGITFF. The DNA for the CDR3 is TGTGCCACCAGTGATTGGAGGACAGGGGGGATAACTTTCTTT.